This record covers a single TCR beta chain. The sample originates from a study of blood T cell repertoires in COVID-19. The CDR3 is made up of 15 amino acids. V was trimmed by 0 bases and J by 6 bases, leaving 12 bases between them. The germline V gene encodes CDR1 SGHRS and CDR2 YFSETQ. Libraries were prepared by immunoSEQ multiplex PCR; TCRdb keeps only in-frame clonotypes and omits some of them. The sample has some 170,000 clones; over 65% are singletons. Sequenced sample: peripheral blood. This TCR was recovered from a man aged 55 to 70 with acute or convalescent COVID-19. This rearrangement joins TRBV5-1 to TRBJ2-2, with D perhaps TRBD1 (5 bases). CDR3 residues: CASSLGLGAPGELFF. The CDR3 nucleotides are TGCGCCAGCAGCTTGGGTCTAGGGGCTCCCGGGGAGCTGTTTTTT.